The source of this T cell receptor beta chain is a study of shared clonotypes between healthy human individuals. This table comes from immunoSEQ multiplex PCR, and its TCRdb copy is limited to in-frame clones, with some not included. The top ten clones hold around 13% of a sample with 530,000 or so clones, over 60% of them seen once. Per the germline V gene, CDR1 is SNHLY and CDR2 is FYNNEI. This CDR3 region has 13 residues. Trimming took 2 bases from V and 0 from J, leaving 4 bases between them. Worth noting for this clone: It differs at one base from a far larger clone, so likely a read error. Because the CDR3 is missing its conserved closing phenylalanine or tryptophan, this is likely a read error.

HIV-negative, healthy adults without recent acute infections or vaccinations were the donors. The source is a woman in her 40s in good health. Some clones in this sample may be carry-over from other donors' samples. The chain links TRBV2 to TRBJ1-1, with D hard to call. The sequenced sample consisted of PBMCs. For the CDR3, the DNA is TGTGCCAGCAGTGAATGGGTGAACACTGAAGCTTTCTCT. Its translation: CASSEWVNTEAFS.